The rows below give T cell receptor beta chains drawn from one sample of a study of CD8 T cells in Susac syndrome. A single record per CDR3 protein comes from TCRdb applying MiXCR to the immunoSEQ multiplex PCR reads. The sample holds 120,000 to 150,000 distinct CDR3 sequences, around 96% seen once. Sequencing was performed on CD4+ T cells from PBMCs. These receptors were obtained from a human donor with multiple sclerosis. Each CDR3 is given with its conserved first and last residue. Fields, in order: clone size, J gene, V gene, D gene, CDR3 DNA, CDR3 protein. The D gene is left open where the match is weak. Where a row states a size, it is once, few, many or the class of an expanded clone; other rows omit it.

size: NA
J: TRBJ2-1
V: TRBV3-1
D: TRBD2
DNA: TGTGCCAGCAGCCAGTTCAGGACTAGCGCCCACAATGAGCAGTTCTTC
CDR3: CASSQFRTSAHNEQFF

size: NA
J: TRBJ2-3
V: TRBV29-1
D: TRBD1
DNA: TGCAGCGTTGCTAGGGACAGCGAACGTTCTGGTACGCAGTATTTT
CDR3: CSVARDSERSGTQYF

size: few
J: TRBJ2-7
V: TRBV6-1
D: TRBD1
DNA: TGTGCCAGCAGTGTGGACAGGGCCTACGAGCAGTACTTC
CDR3: CASSVDRAYEQYF

size: NA
J: TRBJ2-7
V: TRBV30
D: NA
DNA: TGTGCCTGGATGGTAGGGGTCCAGGGCGAGCAGTACTTC
CDR3: CAWMVGVQGEQYF

size: few
J: TRBJ2-3
V: TRBV7-3
D: NA
DNA: TGTGCCAGCAGCTATTACGGAGGGCCAGTAGATACGCAGTATTTT
CDR3: CASSYYGGPVDTQYF

size: NA
J: TRBJ2-1
V: TRBV2
D: TRBD2
DNA: TGTGCCAGCAGGCGGGAGGATGAGCAGTTCTTC
CDR3: CASRREDEQFF

size: NA
J: TRBJ1-1
V: TRBV9
D: NA
DNA: TGTGCCAGCAGCTTATTTTTTGCGGTAAACACTGAAGCTTTCTTT
CDR3: CASSLFFAVNTEAFF

size: NA
J: TRBJ2-5
V: TRBV2
D: NA
DNA: TGTGCCAGCAGTCCGGCTAGTTCCACCCAGTACTTC
CDR3: CASSPASSTQYF

size: NA
J: TRBJ1-5
V: TRBV20-1
D: NA
DNA: TGCAGTGCTGGAGGGGCAAATCAGCCCCAGCATTTT
CDR3: CSAGGANQPQHF

size: NA
J: TRBJ2-3
V: TRBV7-7
D: TRBD2
DNA: TGTGCCAGCAGCTCATCTTTGGGACTAGCGGGCGCCTCTAGCACAGATACGCAGTATTTT
CDR3: CASSSSLGLAGASSTDTQYF

size: NA
J: TRBJ2-2
V: TRBV23-1
D: TRBD2
DNA: TGCGCCCCTATGAGCGGGGAGAACACCGGGGAGCTGTTTTTT
CDR3: CAPMSGENTGELFF

size: NA
J: TRBJ2-7
V: TRBV9
D: NA
DNA: TGTGCCAGCAGCGTAGCTTTTACAGACTACGAGCAGTACTTC
CDR3: CASSVAFTDYEQYF

size: NA
J: TRBJ2-1
V: TRBV20-1
D: NA
DNA: TGCAGTGCTAGTGTACAAAAGGATGAGCAGTTCTTC
CDR3: CSASVQKDEQFF

size: NA
J: TRBJ1-4
V: TRBV9
D: NA
DNA: TGTGCCAGCAGCCCAGTAGGTTCAACTAATGAAAAACTGTTTTTT
CDR3: CASSPVGSTNEKLFF

size: NA
J: TRBJ2-7
V: TRBV11-2
D: TRBD2
DNA: TGTGCCAGCAGCCTCGGGGGGAACGAGCAGTACTTC
CDR3: CASSLGGNEQYF

size: NA
J: TRBJ2-6
V: TRBV24-1
D: TRBD1
DNA: TGTGCCACCAGTGATTCCGGGACAGGGACCGGGGCCAACGTCCTGACTTTC
CDR3: CATSDSGTGTGANVLTF

size: NA
J: TRBJ2-1
V: TRBV28
D: TRBD2
DNA: TGTGCCACCACTCCGATCGGGCGGGAGGGTGGCGATGAGCAGTTCTTC
CDR3: CATTPIGREGGDEQFF

size: NA
J: TRBJ2-3
V: TRBV2
D: NA
DNA: TGTGCCGAATCGAGGGTAGTACCCTCTAGCACAGATACGCAGTATTTT
CDR3: CAESRVVPSSTDTQYF

size: NA
J: TRBJ2-7
V: TRBV29-1
D: NA
DNA: TGCAGCGTTGAATGGGAGGGGGTAAGCGAGCAGTACTTC
CDR3: CSVEWEGVSEQYF

size: NA
J: TRBJ2-5
V: TRBV10-3
D: TRBD2
DNA: TGTGCCATCAGTGCGGGAGCGGGGGAAGAGACCCAGTACTTC
CDR3: CAISAGAGEETQYF

size: NA
J: TRBJ1-4
V: TRBV30
D: NA
DNA: TGTGCCTGGAACGGACCTAATGAAAAACTGTTTTTT
CDR3: CAWNGPNEKLFF

size: NA
J: TRBJ2-1
V: TRBV3-1
D: NA
DNA: TGTGCCAGCAGCCAAGACGGCTGGGGGCGGTCCTTCGTCAATGAGCAGTTCTTC
CDR3: CASSQDGWGRSFVNEQFF

size: NA
J: TRBJ2-7
V: TRBV3-1
D: NA
DNA: TGTGCCAGCAGCCAAGATCTTGCGGGGGCCTCCTACGAGCAGTACTTC
CDR3: CASSQDLAGASYEQYF

size: once
J: TRBJ2-2
V: TRBV9
D: TRBD1
DNA: TGTGCCAGCAGCGTGTCCGGGACAGGGGTTTCCACCGGGGAGCTGTTTTTT
CDR3: CASSVSGTGVSTGELFF

size: NA
J: TRBJ1-2
V: TRBV7-9
D: NA
DNA: TGTGCCAGCAGCTTCGACAGCTATGGCTACACCTTC
CDR3: CASSFDSYGYTF

size: NA
J: TRBJ2-5
V: TRBV20-1
D: NA
DNA: TGCAGTGCTAGAGGCAACAGAGGGGAGACCCAGTACTTC
CDR3: CSARGNRGETQYF

size: NA
J: TRBJ2-3
V: TRBV6-4
D: TRBD2
DNA: TGTGCCAGCCCCAAACGCGCTAGCGGGGGCCCTATGGGGCCAGATACGCAGTATTTT
CDR3: CASPKRASGGPMGPDTQYF

size: few
J: TRBJ2-7
V: TRBV27
D: NA
DNA: TGTGCCAGCAGTTTGGGGAATAACTACGAGCAGTACTTC
CDR3: CASSLGNNYEQYF

size: NA
J: TRBJ1-1
V: TRBV6-2/TRBV6-3
D: NA
DNA: TGTGCCAGCAGTTACCCCTTCTTAAACACTGAAGCTTTCTTT
CDR3: CASSYPFLNTEAFF

size: NA
J: TRBJ2-5
V: TRBV12-3/TRBV12-4
D: TRBD2
DNA: TGTGCCAGCAGTTTAGGGTTGCGGGGGGGCTTCCAAGAGACCCAGTACTTC
CDR3: CASSLGLRGGFQETQYF

size: NA
J: TRBJ2-5
V: TRBV7-3
D: TRBD1
DNA: TGTGCCAGCAGCCCCGACAGGGGTGAGACCCAGTACTTC
CDR3: CASSPDRGETQYF

size: NA
J: TRBJ1-2
V: TRBV12-3/TRBV12-4
D: TRBD1
DNA: TGTGCCAGCAGTCCACTAGAGGGACAGGGCAGATCCTATGGCTACACCTTC
CDR3: CASSPLEGQGRSYGYTF